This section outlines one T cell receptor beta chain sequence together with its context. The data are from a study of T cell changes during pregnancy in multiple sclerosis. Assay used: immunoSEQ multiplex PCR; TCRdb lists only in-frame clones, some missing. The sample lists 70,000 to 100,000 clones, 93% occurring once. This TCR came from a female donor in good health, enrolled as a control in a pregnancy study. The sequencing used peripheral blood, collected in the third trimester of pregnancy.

The CDR3 region is CASSHEGVSGYNEQFF. CDR3 nucleotide sequence: TGCGCCAGCAGCCATGAGGGGGTGTCTGGCTACAATGAGCAGTTCTTC. The genes are TRBV4-1 and TRBJ2-1; a weak D match, TRBD1 (6 bases). The V end lost 3 bases, the J end lost 3 bases, and 15 bases lay between the germline ends. CDR3 length: 16 residues. Germline V gene lookup returns CDR1 MGHRA and CDR2 YSYEKL.